This T cell receptor beta chain was captured by sequencing in a study of blood T cell repertoires in COVID-19. At the level of the study: COVID-19 samples from acute and convalescent phases originated in the United States, Italy and Spain. T cells, B-cell-depleted T cells, or PBMCs provided the cDNA or gDNA that served as material.

In the authors' methods: Amplification of reference gene primers provided the estimated nucleated cell counts. TCRdb keeps only in-frame clones here, not all; method: immunoSEQ multiplex PCR. V, J and clone size reflect that table, while D and trimming were determined from the DNA. This table has 40,000 or so clones, around 84% appearing once. Trimming took off 4 bases at V and 2 bases at J, with 13 bases between the two ends. Per germline, CDR1 SGHNT and CDR2 YYREEE (reference sequence). The CDR3 has 15 amino acids. The V call is TRBV5-4, the J call TRBJ1-3, with D uncertain. The TCR originated in a human donor in a cohort sampled during active COVID-19. Sequenced material: peripheral blood. CDR3 region: CASSNTLGAGNTIYF. The CDR3 DNA is TGTGCCAGCAGCAACACCCTCGGGGCTGGAAACACCATATATTTT.